These 4 T cell receptor beta chains were all obtained from the same sample, sequenced in a study of prognosis after radiotherapy for stage I lung cancer. Amplification of the TCR beta CDR3 (from genomic DNA) was done by two-round multiplex PCR. TRBV and TRBJ genes each had their own specific primers in first-round PCR. From the multiplex PCR reads, TCRdb called clonotypes with MiXCR, one entry per CDR3 protein. The table records more than 25,000 distinct CDR3 sequences, about 32% of them present only once. Sequenced here: PBMCs, sampled before or after stereotactic body radiation therapy (not recorded which). The receptor set was obtained from a donor over 45 with non-small cell lung cancer.

About this clonotype itself: Since a far larger clone is one base different, this is likely a read error. The rearrangement joins TRBV28 to TRBJ2-7; 7 bases line up with TRBD2. There are 11 residues in the CDR3. The J segment lost 9 bases and the V segment lost 11 bases, leaving 10 bases of the junction unmatched. CDR1 MDHEN and CDR2 SYDVKM come from the germline V gene. The CDR3 bases are TGTGCCTCCAGCGGGGCGGGTAGGCAGTACTTC. Translating it yields CASSGAGRQYF. The full variable domain, with the rest looked up from reference TRBV28 and TRBJ2-7, is DVKVTQSSRYLVKRTGEKVFLECVQDMDHENMFWYRQDPGLGLRLIYFSYDVKMKEKGDIPEGYSVSREKKERFSLILESASTNQTSMYLCASSGAGRQYFGPGTRLTVT.

For this clonotype: The germline gene is not matched at one end of the junction; a read error may be the cause. This chain links TRBV12-3 or TRBV12-4 with TRBJ1-3; weak D call: TRBD1 (5 bases). The CDR3 is 15 residues long. CDR3 nucleotide sequence: TGTGCCAGAAGTTCACAGGCAATTACTGGAAACAACATATATTTT. It encodes CARSSQAITGNNIYF.

This clonotype has a count of ten or more. V usage is TRBV5-1 and J usage is TRBJ2-5; D is ambiguous. Trimming took 2 bases from V and 5 from J, leaving 16 bases between them. CDR1 SGHRS and CDR2 YFSETQ come from the germline V gene. The CDR3 spans 15 residues. This CDR3 reads CASSFYLAKEETQYF. The CDR3 bases are TGCGCCAGCAGCTTCTACTTGGCGAAGGAGGAGACCCAGTACTTC.

With regard to this clonotype: This may come from a read error, since a much larger clone is one base off. The chain joins TRBV28 to TRBJ1-3; D is undetermined. The ends were cut back, 7 bases at V and 1 base at J, with 23 bases in the middle. Germline V CDR1 and CDR2: MDHEN, SYDVKM. The CDR3 is made up of 18 amino acids. The CDR3 is CASIFPHIRIGSGNTIYF. The DNA of the CDR3 is TGTGCCAGCATTTTTCCCCACATCCGGATCGGATCTGGAAACACCATATATTTT.